Included here is one T cell receptor beta chain sequence, with context. The antigen is not known. The V end was cut by 0 bases, the J end by 0 bases, with 18 bases between. Germline CDR1 LGHNA, CDR2 YNFKEQ. The CDR3 covers 19 residues. The data are from a study of cytomegalovirus exposure and HLA in healthy donors. Study outcomes and limitations: Through in vitro validation, a few CMV-associated chains were shown to be specific for CMV antigens. According to reports, the classifier identified cytomegalovirus status with high specificity and sensitivity. V segments that were indistinguishable, TRBV6-2 and TRBV6-3 among them, were omitted from analysis.

The PCR made use of 60 Vbeta and 13 Jbeta primers. Produced via immunoSEQ multiplex PCR; TCRdb's table is partial and in-frame only. The sample yields around 140,000 clones, 73% seen once. This receptor was taken from a woman under 30 in good health and CMV-seronegative. The sequenced sample was PBMCs. The chain has TRBV4-2 and TRBJ1-5, with D maybe TRBD1 (6 bases). Here the CDR3 DNA reads TGTGCCAGCAGCCAAGATCCCCAGGCAGGGGCACGTAGCAATCAGCCCCAGCATTTT. Its translation: CASSQDPQAGARSNQPQHF.